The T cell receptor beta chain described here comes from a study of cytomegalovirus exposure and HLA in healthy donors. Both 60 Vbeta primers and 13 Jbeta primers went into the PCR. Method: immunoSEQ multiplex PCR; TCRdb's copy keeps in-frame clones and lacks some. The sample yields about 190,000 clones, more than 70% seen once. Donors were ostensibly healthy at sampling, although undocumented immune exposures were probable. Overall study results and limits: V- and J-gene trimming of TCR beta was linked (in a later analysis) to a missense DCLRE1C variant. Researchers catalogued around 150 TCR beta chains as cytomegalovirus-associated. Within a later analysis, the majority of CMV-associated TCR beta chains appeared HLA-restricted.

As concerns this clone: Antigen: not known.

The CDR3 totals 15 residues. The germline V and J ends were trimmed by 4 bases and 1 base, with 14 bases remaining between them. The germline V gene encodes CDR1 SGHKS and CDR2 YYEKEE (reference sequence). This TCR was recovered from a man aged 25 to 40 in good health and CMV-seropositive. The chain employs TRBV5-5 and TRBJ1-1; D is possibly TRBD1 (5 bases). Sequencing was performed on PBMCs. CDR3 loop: CASSTVPQGNTEAFF. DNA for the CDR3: TGTGCCAGCAGCACTGTGCCCCAGGGGAACACTGAAGCTTTCTTT.